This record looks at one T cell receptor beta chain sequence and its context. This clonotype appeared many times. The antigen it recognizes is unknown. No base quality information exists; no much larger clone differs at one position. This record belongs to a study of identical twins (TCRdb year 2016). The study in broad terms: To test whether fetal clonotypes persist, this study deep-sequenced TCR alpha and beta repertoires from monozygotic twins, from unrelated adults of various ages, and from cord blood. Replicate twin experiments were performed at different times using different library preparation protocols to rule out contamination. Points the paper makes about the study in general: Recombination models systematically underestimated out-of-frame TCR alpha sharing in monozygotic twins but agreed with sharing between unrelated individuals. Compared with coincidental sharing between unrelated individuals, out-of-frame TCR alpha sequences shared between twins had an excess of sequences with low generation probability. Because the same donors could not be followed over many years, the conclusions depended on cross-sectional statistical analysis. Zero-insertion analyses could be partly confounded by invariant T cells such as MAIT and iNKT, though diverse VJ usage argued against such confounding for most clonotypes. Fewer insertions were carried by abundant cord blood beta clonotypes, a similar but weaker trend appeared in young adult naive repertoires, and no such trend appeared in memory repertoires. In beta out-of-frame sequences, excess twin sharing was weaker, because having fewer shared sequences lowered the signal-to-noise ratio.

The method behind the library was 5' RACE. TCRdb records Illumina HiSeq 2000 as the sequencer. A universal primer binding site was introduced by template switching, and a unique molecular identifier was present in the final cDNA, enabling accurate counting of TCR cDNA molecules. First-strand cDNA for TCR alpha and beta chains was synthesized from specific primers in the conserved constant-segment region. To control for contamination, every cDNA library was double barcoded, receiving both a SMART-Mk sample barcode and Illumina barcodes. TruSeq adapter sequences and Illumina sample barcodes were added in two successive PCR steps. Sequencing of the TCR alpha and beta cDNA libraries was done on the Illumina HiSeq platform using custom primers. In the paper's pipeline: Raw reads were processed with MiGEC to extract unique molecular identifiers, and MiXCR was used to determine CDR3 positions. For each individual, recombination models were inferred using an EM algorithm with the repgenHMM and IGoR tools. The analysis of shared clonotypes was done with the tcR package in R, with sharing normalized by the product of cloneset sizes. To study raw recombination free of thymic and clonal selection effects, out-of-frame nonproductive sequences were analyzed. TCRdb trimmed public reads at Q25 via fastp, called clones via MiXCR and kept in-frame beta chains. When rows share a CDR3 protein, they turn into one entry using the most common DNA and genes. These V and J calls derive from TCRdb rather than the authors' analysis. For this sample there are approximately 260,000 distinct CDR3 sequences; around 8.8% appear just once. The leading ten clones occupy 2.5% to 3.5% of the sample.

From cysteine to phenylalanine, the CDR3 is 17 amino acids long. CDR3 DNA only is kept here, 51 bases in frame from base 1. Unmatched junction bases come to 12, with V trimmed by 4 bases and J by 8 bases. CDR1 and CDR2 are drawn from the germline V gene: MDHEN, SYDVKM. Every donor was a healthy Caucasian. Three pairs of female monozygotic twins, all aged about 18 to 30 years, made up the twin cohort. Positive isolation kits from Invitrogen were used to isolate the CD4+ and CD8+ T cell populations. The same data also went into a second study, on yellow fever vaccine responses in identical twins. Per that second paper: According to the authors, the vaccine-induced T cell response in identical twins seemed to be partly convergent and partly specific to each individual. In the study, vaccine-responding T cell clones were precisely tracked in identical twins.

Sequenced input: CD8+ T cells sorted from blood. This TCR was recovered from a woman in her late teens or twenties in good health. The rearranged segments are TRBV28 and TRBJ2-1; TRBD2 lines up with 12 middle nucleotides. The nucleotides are TGTGCCAGCAGTTCCCTAGCGGGAGGGGTTGTGTACGATGAGCAGTTCTTC. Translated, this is CASSSLAGGVVYDEQFF.